The 20 T cell receptor beta chains below all came from one sample that was sequenced in a study of T cell repertoires in cytomegalovirus infection. In TCRdb, the reads were re-called with MiXCR into one record per CDR3 protein. Here the sample spans around 570,000 distinct CDR3 sequences, under 45% being singletons. These receptors are not linked to any known antigen. The sample was cultured PBMCs, taken from culture after CMV antigen stimulation. Receptors were obtained from a human donor in good health (CMV status not recorded). Some clones in this sample may be carry-over from other donors' samples.

This clonotype was seen a few times. The rearrangement joins TRBV7-8 to TRBJ2-7; 7 positions agree with TRBD2. Germline values: CDR1 SGHVS, CDR2 FQNEAQ. Losses at the gene ends were 4 bases for V and 3 bases for J; bases not matched to a gene: 15. The length of the CDR3 is 17 residues. DNA for the CDR3: TGTGCCAGCAGCTCGTCACTAGCGACCTCAAAAAACTACGAGCAGTACTTC. Encoded protein: CASSSSLATSKNYEQYF.

This clonotype was recorded many times. The chain employs TRBV7-2 and TRBJ2-3, with 8 bases identical to TRBD1. From germline, CDR1 is SGHTA and CDR2 FQGNSA. This CDR3 comprises 16 residues. With 6 bases clipped from V and 4 bases from J, the junction kept 12 bases outside the gene matches. The CDR3 here is CASSFRDRRWSDTQYF. CDR3 DNA sequence: TGTGCCAGCAGTTTTAGGGACAGGAGGTGGTCAGATACGCAGTATTTT.

The chain couples TRBV11-2 to TRBJ1-1, with unresolved D. V gave up 5 bases and J gave up 6 bases, with 10 bases separating them. CDR3 length: 12 amino acids. Germline loops: CDR1 SGHAT, CDR2 FQNNGV. DNA for the CDR3: TGTGCCAGCAGCCATACAGTGCCTGAAGCTTTCTTT. It is translated as CASSHTVPEAFF.

V and J are TRBV6-1 and TRBJ2-1, with D perhaps TRBD1 (5 bases). Trimming removed 6 bases at V and 0 bases at J, with 33 bases between. The V gene's germline CDR1 is MNHNS and CDR2 SASEGT. The CDR3 length is 22 residues. DNA for the CDR3: TGTGCCAGCAGACCCCCCCGAGGTAGGGTTCAGGGTTCGAAAAGCTCCTACAATGAGCAGTTCTTC. It encodes CASRPPRGRVQGSKSSYNEQFF.

The chain combines TRBV6-5 with TRBJ1-1; TRBD1 aligns across 9 bases. V lost 6 bases and J lost 11; bases outside the gene matches: 7. This CDR3 has 12 residues. Germline-derived CDR1 and CDR2 are MNHEY and SVGAGI. The CDR3 region is CASSRTGTGAFF. CDR3 in DNA: TGTGCCAGCAGCCGTACCGGGACAGGGGCTTTCTTT.

The rearrangement uses TRBV11-2 and TRBJ2-7; 11 nucleotides match TRBD1. V shed 5 bases, J shed 6 bases, and the junction held 6 bases outside the gene matches. Germline V gene lookup returns CDR1 SGHAT and CDR2 FQNNGV. This CDR3 spans 14 amino acids. CDR3 in DNA: TGTGCCAGCAGCCGCGGACAGGGGGCGAGCGAGCAGTACTTC. Protein: CASSRGQGASEQYF.

The chain employs TRBV10-3 and TRBJ2-5; TRBD1 might be the D (6 bases). The CDR3 sequence is 15 residues long. CDR1 is ENHRY and CDR2 is SYGVKD in the germline V gene. The V gene lost 5 bases and the J gene lost 3 bases, with 16 bases spanning the gap. This CDR3 is CAISLDSSREETQYF. Here the CDR3 DNA reads TGTGCCATCAGTTTGGACAGCAGTCGGGAAGAGACCCAGTACTTC.

About this clonotype: A junction boundary mismatches the germline segment, possibly from a read error. This chain connects TRBV7-4 to TRBJ2-4, with D possibly matching TRBD2 (6 bases). Germline values: CDR1 SGHVT, CDR2 SQSDAQ. This CDR3 region has 12 residues. CDR3 in DNA: TGTGCCAGCAGCTTAGGCCGCGGGACTCTAGACTTC. This encodes CASSLGRGTLDF.

The V and J genes are TRBV5-1 and TRBJ1-4, with TRBD1 matching over 7 bases. CDR3 size: 16 residues. J gave up 2 bases and V 2 bases, and 6 bases lay outside the gene matches. In germline, CDR1 is SGHRS, CDR2 YFSETQ. The CDR3 reads CASSFDPTGTNEKLFF. CDR3 nucleotides: TGCGCCAGCAGCTTTGATCCGACAGGGACTAATGAAAAACTGTTTTTT. The full variable domain, completed using reference TRBV5-1 and TRBJ1-4, is KAGVTQTPRYLIKTRGQQVTLSCSPISGHRSVSWYQQTPGQGLQFLFEYFSETQRNKGNFPGRFSGRQFSNSRSEMNVSTLELGDSALYLCASSFDPTGTNEKLFFGSGTQLSVL.

The chain is built from TRBV7-8 and TRBJ2-2; D uncertain. The CDR3 extends over 14 amino acids. The germline V and J ends were trimmed by 1 base and 8 bases, with 11 bases remaining between them. CDR1 and CDR2 from the germline V gene are SGHVS and FQNEAQ. The CDR3 sequence: CASSLGLRPGELFF. The CDR3 DNA is TGTGCCAGCAGCTTAGGCCTTCGTCCGGGGGAGCTGTTTTTT. Full variable domain (rest looked up from reference TRBV7-8 and TRBJ2-2): GAGVSQSPRYKVAKRGQDVALRCDPISGHVSLFWYQQALGQGPEFLTYFQNEAQLDKSGLPSDRFFAERPEGSVSTLKIQRTQQEDSAVYLCASSLGLRPGELFFGEGSRLTVL.

This chain joins TRBV7-8 and TRBJ1-2; unclear D gene. Trimming shortened V by 0 bases and J by 10 bases, and 15 bases separated the two germline ends. CDR3 length equals 14 residues. CDR1 is SGHVS, CDR2 FQNEAQ, per germline. The CDR3 protein is CASSLALTSSHYTF. For the CDR3, the DNA is TGTGCCAGCAGCTTAGCGCTAACAAGTTCCCACTACACCTTC.

This clonotype was observed a handful of times. V is TRBV7-2 and J is TRBJ1-1; the D gene is possibly TRBD1 (5 bases). The CDR3 is 14 amino acids. Trimming removed 6 bases from V and 1 base from J, with 12 bases in between. From germline, CDR1 is SGHTA and CDR2 FQGNSA. DNA of the CDR3: TGTGCCAGCAGTCCAGGGCCAGAGAACACTGAAGCTTTCTTT. It translates to CASSPGPENTEAFF. Complete variable domain (other parts from reference TRBV7-2 and TRBJ1-1): GAGVSQSPSNKVTEKGKDVELRCDPISGHTALYWYRQSLGQGLEFLIYFQGNSAPDKSGLPSDRFSAERTGGSVSTLTIQRTQQEDSAVYLCASSPGPENTEAFFGQGTRLTVV.

The chain employs TRBV7-2 and TRBJ2-5, with D tentatively TRBD2 (6 bases). The ends were cut back, 7 bases at V and 5 bases at J, with 23 bases in the middle. The V gene's germline CDR1 is SGHTA and CDR2 FQGNSA. This CDR3 contains 16 residues. As DNA, the CDR3 is TGTGCCAGCACCCTAGGGGAGGCTAGCTGGCGCGAGACCCAGTACTTC. As protein: CASTLGEASWRETQYF.

V usage is TRBV6-2 or TRBV6-3 and J usage is TRBJ1-5; D is unresolved. CDR3 length: 10 amino acids. The germline V gene encodes CDR1 MNHEY and CDR2 SVGEGT. CDR3: CGAGFQPQHF. For the CDR3, the DNA is TGTGGGGCTGGTTTCCAGCCCCAGCATTTT.

The chain links TRBV7-2 to TRBJ2-3; 9 bases align to TRBD2. The V and J ends lost 4 bases and 6 bases, in that order; junction bases with no gene match: 8. Per the germline V gene, CDR1 is SGHTA and CDR2 is FQGNSA. The CDR3 is made up of 15 amino acids. Here the CDR3 reads CASSSRGGAVDTQYF. The CDR3 nucleotides read TGTGCCAGCAGCTCCCGCGGGGGGGCCGTGGATACGCAGTATTTT.

This clonotype appeared a few times. The V and J genes are TRBV27 and TRBJ2-2; D is perhaps TRBD2 (7 bases). V lost 4 bases to trimming and J lost 9 bases, with 12 bases between them. CDR3 size: 13 residues. Germline CDR1 and CDR2: MNHEY and SMNVEV (reference sequence). CDR3 sequence (DNA): TGTGCCAGCAGTTCCCGCGGGGGCCGGGAGCTGTTTTTT. As protein: CASSSRGGRELFF.

This chain joins TRBV19 and TRBJ1-2, with 8 nucleotides matching TRBD1. With 9 bases clipped from V and 3 bases from J, the junction kept 6 bases outside the gene matches. This CDR3 has 13 residues. Germline V CDR1 and CDR2: LNHDA, SQIVND (reference sequence). CDR3 DNA: TGTGCCAGCCTCGGACAGGGAGACTATGGCTACACCTTC. Its translation: CASLGQGDYGYTF.

The chain combines TRBV20-1 with TRBJ2-1; 11 nucleotides align to TRBD2. Looked up from germline, CDR1 is DFQATT and CDR2 is SNEGSKA (reference sequence). Trimming removed 3 bases from V and 7 bases from J; junction bases left unmatched: 5. The CDR3 runs 14 residues. The CDR3 DNA reads as TGCAGTGCTAGGGGGACTAGCGGTAGGAATGAGCAGTTCTTC. Translation gives CSARGTSGRNEQFF.

The rearrangement joins TRBV7-9 to TRBJ2-7; 9 nucleotides align to TRBD1. CDR3 length: 14 amino acids. J lost 7 bases, V lost 5 bases, and 9 bases had no gene match. Germline V lookup: CDR1 SEHNR, CDR2 FQNEAQ (reference sequence). CDR3 DNA: TGTGCCAGCAGCCCACAAACAGGGGGCGGTGAGCAGTACTTC. It encodes CASSPQTGGGEQYF.

The chain joins TRBV6-1 to TRBJ1-1, with D uncertain. The V end lost 6 bases, the J end lost 3 bases, and 17 bases lay between the germline ends. This CDR3 has 15 amino acids. The germline gives CDR1 MNHNS, CDR2 SASEGT. DNA of the CDR3: TGTGCCAGCAGCCCCATTTCGGGAAGCTACACTGAAGCTTTCTTT. Protein product: CASSPISGSYTEAFF.